The 13 T cell receptor beta chains presented below share a single source sample, sequenced in a study of PD-1 blockade in classical Hodgkin lymphoma. Indicated time point: cycle 4 day 1 (C4D1), after 5 to 7 weeks of nivolumab. Autologous stem cell transplantation was followed by relapse in every patient, and brentuximab vedotin exposure varied. The table came from immunoSEQ multiplex PCR; TCRdb's copy has only in-frame clones and leaves some out. The table lists about 47,000 clones, about 80% of them singletons. The material was peripheral blood mononuclear cells (PBMCs), obtained before the fourth cycle of nivolumab. The receptors shown here come from a human donor with classical Hodgkin lymphoma.

This clone was counted once. V usage is TRBV9 and J usage is TRBJ2-1; either TRBD1 or TRBD2 may fit D (5 bases each). There are 14 residues in the CDR3. V was clipped by 5 bases and J by 4 bases, with 13 bases between them. The germline V gene encodes CDR1 SGDLS and CDR2 YYNGEE. The CDR3 here is CASSGGSAYNEQFF. CDR3 sequence (DNA): TGTGCCAGCAGTGGGGGTAGCGCTTACAATGAGCAGTTCTTC.

The chain uses TRBV5-1 and TRBJ2-7, with a possible D match to TRBD1 (6 bases). The CDR3 covers 16 residues. From germline, CDR1 is SGHRS and CDR2 YFSETQ. The germline V and J ends were trimmed by 4 bases and 5 bases, with 22 bases remaining between them. The CDR3 bases are TGCGCCAGCAGCGATCTCTTAACAACAGGGACCCACGAGCAGTACTTC. Translation gives CASSDLLTTGTHEQYF.

The chain has TRBV19 and TRBJ1-1; 8 nucleotides align to TRBD1. This CDR3 spans 15 amino acids. The germline V gene encodes CDR1 LNHDA and CDR2 SQIVND (reference sequence). Trimming cost V 6 bases and J 4 bases; bases outside gene matches: 10. CDR3 region: CASRPRQGRITEAFF. CDR3 DNA sequence: TGTGCCAGTAGGCCGAGACAGGGGCGCATCACTGAAGCTTTCTTT.

J is TRBJ2-1 and V is TRBV5-6, with TRBD2 matching 12 bases. Germline V gene sequence: CDR1 SGHDT, CDR2 YYEEEE. V was clipped by 2 bases and J by 8 bases; unmatched bases: 8. The CDR3 spans 16 residues. The CDR3 DNA reads TGTGCCAGCAGCTTAACCTCTAGCGGGGGGGACGATGAGCAGTTCTTC. Its protein is CASSLTSSGGDDEQFF.

The chain employs TRBV9 and TRBJ2-3; D ambiguous. Germline CDR1 and CDR2: SGDLS and YYNGEE. This CDR3 region has 12 residues. Trimming shortened V by 0 bases and J by 4 bases, and 3 bases separated the two germline ends. The chain's CDR3 is CASSVEPDTQYF. The CDR3 DNA follows: TGTGCCAGCAGCGTAGAACCAGATACGCAGTATTTT.

This clone was seen only a few times. Distinct nucleotide sequences in the sample also encode this CDR3. The chain has TRBV2 and TRBJ1-1, with D unresolved. The V gene lost 7 bases and the J gene lost 1 base, with 10 bases spanning the gap. This CDR3 spans 13 amino acids. CDR1 is SNHLY and CDR2 is FYNNEI in the germline V gene. The CDR3 sequence is CASTPESNTEAFF. The CDR3, as DNA: TGTGCCAGCACGCCCGAATCGAACACTGAAGCTTTCTTT.

The V gene is TRBV7-9, the J gene TRBJ1-1; the D is unclear. There are 15 residues in the CDR3. The germline CDR1 and CDR2 sequences are SEHNR and FQNEAQ (reference sequence). Trimming took off 4 bases at V and 3 bases at J, with 15 bases between the two ends. The CDR3 DNA is TGTGCCAGCAGCTCAGCGGGGTTCGGGGACACTGAAGCTTTCTTT. It translates to CASSSAGFGDTEAFF.

V gene TRBV29-1 combines with J gene TRBJ2-7; 10 nucleotides agree with TRBD1. This CDR3 contains 14 residues. From germline, CDR1 is SQVTM and CDR2 ANQGSEA. The V gene end was trimmed by 4 bases and the J gene end by 7 bases; junction bases not matched to a gene: 10. The CDR3, as DNA: TGCAGCGTTGCCCTGGGACAGGGGACAGGGGAGCAGTACTTC. Amino acid sequence: CSVALGQGTGEQYF.

The rearrangement joins TRBV28 to TRBJ2-7; D gene ambiguous. V was clipped by 4 bases and J by 3 bases, with 13 bases between them. The CDR3 sequence is 14 residues long. Looked up from germline, CDR1 is MDHEN and CDR2 is SYDVKM. The CDR3 DNA reads as TGTGCCAGCAGTTCCAAGAGCTTTTTCTACGAGCAGTACTTC. Encoded protein: CASSSKSFFYEQYF.

This chain connects TRBV9 to TRBJ1-6; TRBD1 might be the D (5 bases). Trimming left V 0 bases short and J 8 bases short, with 6 bases between. The CDR3 consists of 13 residues. Germline assignment: CDR1 SGDLS and CDR2 YYNGEE. The CDR3 reads CASSVGGYSPLHF. The CDR3 bases are TGTGCCAGCAGCGTAGGGGGGTATTCACCCCTCCACTTT.

J is TRBJ2-1 and V is TRBV5-1, with D possibly called TRBD1 or TRBD2 (5 bases each). The CDR3 is made up of 14 amino acids. V lost 2 bases and J 8 bases, leaving 14 bases between the germline ends. Germline V lookup: CDR1 SGHRS, CDR2 YFSETQ. CDR3 in amino acids: CASSLAGAWDEQFF. In nucleotides, the CDR3 is TGCGCCAGCAGCTTAGCCGGGGCGTGGGATGAGCAGTTCTTC.

This clone showed up just once. The chain joins TRBV28 to TRBJ2-3, with no clear D. From germline, CDR1 is MDHEN and CDR2 SYDVKM. This CDR3 has 13 residues. V was pared by 6 bases and J by 5 bases, with 12 bases between. The CDR3 loop reads CASRDPVKDTQYF. The CDR3 coding sequence is TGTGCCAGCAGAGATCCCGTCAAAGATACGCAGTATTTT.

This clone showed up just a few times. The chain joins TRBV27 to TRBJ2-7; 8 positions agree with TRBD1. This CDR3 is built from 15 residues. Looked up from germline, CDR1 is MNHEY and CDR2 is SMNVEV (reference sequence). The V segment lost 1 base and the J segment 3 bases; nucleotides outside the gene matches: 5. The CDR3: CASSLFGQGGYEQYF. In nucleotides, the CDR3 is TGTGCCAGCAGTTTATTCGGACAGGGCGGCTACGAGCAGTACTTC.